This is a list of T cell receptor beta chains from one sample in a study of T-cell reconstitution after alpha-beta-depleted transplantation in children. MiXCR, run by TCRdb on the PCR reads, gives a single entry per CDR3 protein. This table holds around 500,000 distinct CDR3 sequences, about an eighth found once. Source: PBMCs from the stem cell graft donor, taken from the stem cell graft. These receptors all stem from a human donor who donated a stem cell graft to a child with combined immunodeficiency. The CDR3 runs from the conserved cysteine through the conserved F or W. Not every row has a clone size; where given, it reads once, few, many or a size class.

clone size	V gene	J gene	CDR3 protein
.	TRBV7-8	TRBJ2-1	CASSTSGQSYNEQFF
.	TRBV20-1	TRBJ2-1	CSATPGGAGTGGNEQFF
.	TRBV5-1	TRBJ2-5	CASSPAQQQETQYF
.	TRBV5-5	TRBJ1-5	CASSLGLYSNQPQHF
few	TRBV29-1	TRBJ2-1	CSVEVSADEQFF
.	TRBV4-1	TRBJ2-3	CASSPRVASTDTQYF
few	TRBV20-1	TRBJ2-1	CSATRLAGGRAEQFF
few	TRBV30	TRBJ1-4	CAWNGGEKLFF
few	TRBV20-1	TRBJ2-7	CSAPPLGGPSGEQYF
few	TRBV13	TRBJ1-4	CASSPEPGHLNEKLFF
many	TRBV28	TRBJ2-7	CASGPKTARLEQYF
many	TRBV12-3/TRBV12-4	TRBJ2-2	CASSFTSGRAGELFF
few	TRBV9	TRBJ2-7	CASSASTGEQYF
.	TRBV5-6	TRBJ2-5	CASSRTSGGGTQYF
few	TRBV12-3/TRBV12-4	TRBJ1-5	CASSGRDSYSNQPQHF
few	TRBV24-1	TRBJ2-3	CATSDWMTGDTQYF
few	TRBV7-6	TRBJ2-3	CASTRQGGTDTQYF
few	TRBV4-2	TRBJ2-3	CASSQDPLAGGPGDTQYF
many	TRBV12-3/TRBV12-4	TRBJ2-7	CASSWTGNSDEQYF
.	TRBV7-9	TRBJ2-1	CASSQDTTEQFF
.	TRBV20-1	TRBJ2-1	CSASSGGNEQFF
.	TRBV30	TRBJ1-4	CAWRAGVPNEKLFF
few	TRBV19	TRBJ1-2	CASSMGIYGYTF
few	TRBV19	TRBJ2-1	CASSIFGNSYNEQFF
many	TRBV20-1	TRBJ2-5	CSASPPRGQETQYF
many	TRBV28	TRBJ1-4	CASSSPDREGKKLFF
.	TRBV6-1	TRBJ2-7	CASSHTSGRVTYEQYF
many	TRBV7-9	TRBJ1-6	CASSLESVRSPLHF
many	TRBV20-1	TRBJ2-1	CSATLAGGLNEQFF
few	TRBV10-3	TRBJ2-7	CAISERQIGSSYEQYF
few	TRBV12-3/TRBV12-4	TRBJ2-7	CASRGTNSYEQYF
.	TRBV12-3/TRBV12-4	TRBJ2-2	CASSPGAGGLNTGELFF
few	TRBV7-2	TRBJ2-3	CASSPRTVARDTQYF
many	TRBV12-3/TRBV12-4	TRBJ2-1	CASSHTGEPFF